Listed below are T cell receptor beta chains from one sample, sequenced in a study of cytomegalovirus exposure and HLA in healthy donors. The method was immunoSEQ multiplex PCR; TCRdb's version includes in-frame clones alone and lacks a portion of them. The sample has about 120,000 clones, 15% to 17% seen once. The sequencing sample was made of PBMCs. Receptor source: a woman younger than 30 in good health and CMV-seronegative. The CDR3 runs from the conserved cysteine through the conserved F or W. The D gene is left open where the match is weak. A row's size may be missing; if present it is once, few, many or a size class.

V	length	J	size	D	DNA	CDR3
TRBV27	13	TRBJ1-2	-	-	TGTGCCAGCAGTTTAGGGGGGGGCTATGGCTACACCTTC	CASSLGGGYGYTF
TRBV7-6	15	TRBJ2-3	few	TRBD2	TGTGCCAGCAGCCTAGCGGCGGGGTGGGGAGATACGCAGTATTTT	CASSLAAGWGDTQYF
TRBV5-1	16	TRBJ2-3	few	-	TGCGCCAGCAGCTTGGCCGCGACAGGCCCTAGTAATACGCAGTATTTT	CASSLAATGPSNTQYF
TRBV11-1	14	TRBJ1-1	-	TRBD1	TGTGCCAGCAGCTACGACAGGGTGAGAACTGAAGCTTTCTTT	CASSYDRVRTEAFF
TRBV11-2	16	TRBJ2-5	few	-	TGTGCCAGCAGCTCACAGGGTGGGGCGTATTTTGAGACCCAGTACTTC	CASSSQGGAYFETQYF
TRBV2	17	TRBJ2-3	few	TRBD2	TGTGCCAGCAGTGATGGGCTAGCGGGAGTTTCGGCAGATACGCAGTATTTT	CASSDGLAGVSADTQYF
TRBV30	12	TRBJ2-1	many	-	TGTGCCTGGAGTACCCAGGGGTTTGAGCAGTTCTTC	CAWSTQGFEQFF
TRBV28	12	TRBJ2-5	-	-	TGTGCCAGCAGGCAGGGGCAAGAGACCCAGTACTTC	CASRQGQETQYF
TRBV5-5	12	TRBJ1-2	-	-	TGTGCCAGCAGATTAGACACTTATGGCTACACCTTC	CASRLDTYGYTF
TRBV7-6	18	TRBJ2-3	-	TRBD2	TGTGCCAGCAGTCCCATCGCGGGCAGCGGGACTAGCACAGATACGCAGTATTTT	CASSPIAGSGTSTDTQYF
TRBV7-2	14	TRBJ1-2	-	-	TGTGCCAGCAGCTTCTACCGGGACACTACGGGCTACACCTTC	CASSFYRDTTGYTF
TRBV25-1	13	TRBJ2-1	-	-	TGTGCCAGAAGTGAAACAGGAAATAATGAGCAGTTCTTC	CARSETGNNEQFF
TRBV27	13	TRBJ2-7	-	-	TGTGCCAGCAGTTATGACAGAACCTACGAGCAGTACTTC	CASSYDRTYEQYF
TRBV5-1	14	TRBJ2-1	-	-	TGCGCCAGCAGCGCGGACTTGAGACCGAATGAGCAGTTCTTC	CASSADLRPNEQFF
TRBV9	14	TRBJ1-1	-	-	TGTGCCAGCAGCGTAGTGCCAGGGGATGGTGAAGCTTTCTTT	CASSVVPGDGEAFF
TRBV4-1	16	TRBJ1-2	-	TRBD1	TGCGCCAGCAGCCAGCCGAGACAATACAGGGGAGGCGGCTACACCTTC	CASSQPRQYRGGGYTF
TRBV6-1	18	TRBJ2-1	few	-	TGTGCCAGCAGCGAAGGGGGGATCCTAGCGGCCCCTTACAATGAGCAGTTCTTC	CASSEGGILAAPYNEQFF
TRBV6-5	13	TRBJ2-7	few	-	TGTGCCAGCAGTTATCCGAGCTCCTACGAGCAGTACTTC	CASSYPSSYEQYF
TRBV5-4	16	TRBJ2-3	few	TRBD1	TGTGCCAGCAGCCCAACCAGGGGGCCTAGCACAGATACGCAGTATTTT	CASSPTRGPSTDTQYF
TRBV10-2	13	TRBJ1-1	few	TRBD1	TGCGCCAGCACCTGGACAGGGGACACTGAAGCTTTCTTT	CASTWTGDTEAFF
TRBV2	14	TRBJ1-4	-	TRBD1	TGTGCCAGCAGACTGGACAGGGGGGAAGAAAAACTGTTTTTT	CASRLDRGEEKLFF
TRBV6-6	14	TRBJ2-5	-	-	TGTGCCAGCAGTAAAAAGGTCCCCCCGGGAACCCAGTACTTC	CASSKKVPPGTQYF
TRBV5-6	15	TRBJ2-1	-	TRBD2	TGTGCCAGCAGCTCTCCGGGACTAGCCTACAATGAGCAGTTCTTC	CASSSPGLAYNEQFF
TRBV19	13	TRBJ2-7	few	-	TGTGCCAGTAGTGGGGACTTGGGGCACGAGCAGTACTTC	CASSGDLGHEQYF
TRBV2	13	TRBJ2-7	few	TRBD2	TGTGCCAGCACCCGGGGGGACTCCTACGAGCAGTACTTC	CASTRGDSYEQYF
TRBV2	14	TRBJ1-5	few	-	TGTGCCAGCAGCCTAACCGGGATCAATCAGCCCCAGCATTTT	CASSLTGINQPQHF
TRBV6-5	14	TRBJ1-5	few	TRBD1	TGTGCCAGCAGTTATGAGGCAGGGGGCCTGCCCCAGCATTTT	CASSYEAGGLPQHF
TRBV28	14	TRBJ1-1	few	-	TGTGCCAGCAGTTTATCCTCCAACAGGCAGAGGGCTTTCTTT	CASSLSSNRQRAFF
TRBV7-9	14	TRBJ1-5	few	-	TGTGCCAGCAGCCTCGGGGGGCTGGGTCAGCCCCAGCATTTT	CASSLGGLGQPQHF
TRBV10-3	13	TRBJ2-1	-	-	TGTGCCATCAGTGATTCAGGAGGGGATGAGCAGTTCTTC	CAISDSGGDEQFF
TRBV27	15	TRBJ2-7	few	TRBD1	TGTGCCAGCAGCTCTGGACAGGGGAAGGCCTACGAGCAGTACTTC	CASSSGQGKAYEQYF